This TCR beta chain was documented in a study of identifying expanded T cells in peripheral blood. Overall study findings and caveats: Technical replicates showed about 1.1 changed clones; two weeks 15 to 20; four weeks 19. Across healthy donors, higher total template counts meant significantly greater approximately two-week count variance.

Repertoires were generated with immunoSEQ multiplex PCR, while TCRdb's copy carries only in-frame clones and drops some. The table lists tens of thousands of clones, approximately 88% of them singletons. This clone was seen only a few times. The antigen is undetermined. Healthy donors had no documented immune events, such as infections, while sampled. Sequencing was carried out using blood. The receptor comes from a person between 18 and 75 years old in good health.

CDR3 bases: TGTGCCATCACCAGGGACAGGGGGAACACTGAAGCTTTCTTT. Protein: CAITRDRGNTEAFF. The chain carries TRBV10-3 and TRBJ1-1; 10 positions match TRBD1. This CDR3 comprises 14 residues. V was pared by 7 bases and J by 1 base, with 3 bases of the junction left unmatched. The germline V gene encodes CDR1 ENHRY and CDR2 SYGVKD.